The 22 T cell receptor beta chains in this list originate from one sample, sequenced in a study of CD4 T cells in relation to SARS-CoV-2 and coronaviruses. Antigens for these TCRs are unknown. Unexposed donor CD4+ T cells date from about 2011-2018, before the COVID-19 pandemic. The cells were cultured for around ten days before CD4+ T cells were isolated. Sequencing was performed with immunoSEQ multiplex PCR; in TCRdb, only in-frame clones are kept and a portion is missing. The sample carries 15,000 to 17,000 clones, 76% recorded once. Sequenced material: CD4+ T cells from PBMCs, cultured in vitro. The receptors were gathered from a human donor in good health.

This sequence joins TRBV30 and TRBJ2-1, with D perhaps being TRBD1 or TRBD2 (5 bases each). Germline assignment: CDR1 GTSNPN and CDR2 SVGIG (reference sequence). The CDR3 covers 15 residues. V lost 2 bases, J lost 2 bases, and 13 bases lay in between. The CDR3 spells CAWSSGPDPYNEQFF. DNA for the CDR3: TGTGCCTGGAGTTCGGGGCCAGATCCCTACAATGAGCAGTTCTTC.

V and J are TRBV2 and TRBJ2-1, with D perhaps matching TRBD2 (6 bases). This CDR3 is 11 amino acids long. V gave up 3 bases and J gave up 15 bases, with 12 bases separating them. The germline V gene has CDR1 SNHLY and CDR2 FYNNEI. The CDR3 reads CASSEAAGWFF. The DNA for the CDR3 is TGTGCCAGCAGTGAGGCGGCGGGATGGTTCTTC.

This clone was recorded only once. The chain joins TRBV5-1 to TRBJ2-1; TRBD2 matches at 11 bases. With V trimmed by 1 base and J by 0 bases, 3 bases remained unmatched. The CDR3 sequence is 17 residues long. Germline V gives CDR1 SGHRS, CDR2 YFSETQ. The CDR3 loop reads CASSLTTSGDSYNEQFF. CDR3 DNA: TGCGCCAGCAGCTTGACGACTAGCGGGGACTCCTACAATGAGCAGTTCTTC.

The table lists this clone with a count of one. V and J are TRBV5-5 and TRBJ1-5, with no clear D. The CDR3 totals 16 residues. Germline-derived CDR1 and CDR2 are SGHKS and YYEKEE (reference sequence). Trimming took 1 base from V and 0 from J, leaving 11 bases between them. The CDR3 sequence is CASSLFSGTSNQPQHF. As DNA, the CDR3 is TGTGCCAGCAGCTTGTTTTCGGGCACTAGCAATCAGCCCCAGCATTTT.

The J gene is TRBJ2-7, the V gene TRBV5-1; TRBD1 matches at 8 bases. Trimming removed 1 base from V and 6 bases from J; junction bases left unmatched: 3. The CDR3 is 13 amino acids. Germline V lookup: CDR1 SGHRS, CDR2 YFSETQ. CDR3 nucleotides: TGCGCCAGCAGCTTGCAACAGGGGGGCGAGCAGTACTTC. Its protein product is CASSLQQGGEQYF.

The V call is TRBV6-5, the J call TRBJ2-2; 7 bases agree with TRBD2. After removal of 6 bases from V and 6 bases from J, the junction contained 4 bases not matched to a gene. The CDR3 contains 13 residues. CDR1 and CDR2 from the germline V gene are MNHEY and SVGAGI. The CDR3, as DNA: TGTGCCAGCAGATTAGGACTAGCCGGGGAGCTGTTTTTT. This translates into CASRLGLAGELFF.

This chain links TRBV6-5 with TRBJ2-3, with D maybe TRBD2 (6 bases). CDR1 MNHEY and CDR2 SVGAGI come from the germline V gene. This CDR3 comprises 13 residues. Trimming left V 7 bases short and J 4 bases short, with 12 bases between. The CDR3 here is CASNTGVADTQYF. CDR3 DNA sequence: TGTGCCAGCAACACGGGAGTGGCAGATACGCAGTATTTT.

By sample share, this clone is large (0.1 to 1%). This chain links TRBV12-3 or TRBV12-4 with TRBJ2-7, with TRBD2 identical over 7 bases. The length of the CDR3 is 13 residues. V shed 6 bases, J shed 9 bases, and the junction held 11 bases outside the gene matches. CDR3 nucleotides: TGTGCCAGCAGCTCGGGCGGGAGCCTTGTGCAGTACTTC. It specifies CASSSGGSLVQYF.

The gene calls are TRBV5-4 and TRBJ1-2; D ambiguous. Between the trimmed V and J ends, which lost 4 bases and 4 bases, there was a span of 14 bases. In germline, CDR1 is SGHNT, CDR2 YYREEE (reference sequence). There are 14 residues in the CDR3. The DNA of the CDR3 is TGTGCCAGCAGCCCATCGGGGAGTCGCTATGGCTACACCTTC. Amino acids: CASSPSGSRYGYTF.

This chain uses TRBV11-2 with TRBJ2-7; maybe TRBD2 (5 bases). V was cut by 0 bases and J by 6 bases, with 9 bases left in between. CDR1 is SGHAT, CDR2 FQNNGV, per germline. The CDR3 totals 13 residues. The CDR3, as DNA: TGTGCCAGCAGCTTAGACAGGACTGTCGAGCAGTACTTC. It translates to CASSLDRTVEQYF. Complete variable domain (other parts from reference TRBV11-2 and TRBJ2-7): EAGVAQSPRYKIIEKRQSVAFWCNPISGHATLYWYQQILGQGPKLLIQFQNNGVVDDSQLPKDRFSAERLKGVDSTLKIQPAKLEDSAVYLCASSLDRTVEQYFGPGTRLTVT.

J is TRBJ2-1 and V is TRBV19; D is perhaps TRBD1 or TRBD2 (5 bases each). The CDR3 is made up of 14 amino acids. The germline V gene encodes CDR1 LNHDA and CDR2 SQIVND (reference sequence). Trimming took 3 bases from V and 8 from J, leaving 14 bases between them. The CDR3 sequence: CASSISRVSDEQFF. In nucleotides, the CDR3 is TGTGCCAGTAGTATCAGCAGGGTTAGCGATGAGCAGTTCTTC.

The chain joins TRBV4-2 to TRBJ1-2; 7 nucleotides agree with TRBD1. CDR1 is LGHNA and CDR2 is YNFKEQ in the germline V gene. V shed 5 bases, J shed 3 bases, and the junction held 6 bases outside the gene matches. This CDR3 region has 14 residues. Here the CDR3 reads CASSKQGKDYGYTF. CDR3 DNA: TGTGCCAGCAGCAAACAGGGGAAGGACTATGGCTACACCTTC.

The chain uses TRBV5-1 and TRBJ2-3; the D is unclear. This CDR3 region has 14 residues. V lost 0 bases to trimming and J lost 2 bases, with 7 bases between them. Germline V gene lookup returns CDR1 SGHRS and CDR2 YFSETQ. The CDR3 reads CASSLGGYTDTQYF. CDR3 DNA: TGCGCCAGCAGCTTGGGGGGTTACACAGATACGCAGTATTTT.

The rearrangement links TRBV29-1 to TRBJ2-1, with a possible D match to TRBD1 (6 bases). Trimming cost V 6 bases and J 6 bases, with 12 bases left between them. CDR1 and CDR2 from the germline V gene are SQVTM and ANQGSEA. CDR3 size: 12 residues. CDR3 amino acids: CSVLDSSNEQFF. The CDR3 DNA reads TGCAGCGTCTTGGACAGTTCCAATGAGCAGTTCTTC.

The chain combines TRBV5-8 with TRBJ1-1; D is undetermined. V was clipped by 3 bases and J by 0 bases, with 6 bases between them. This CDR3 region has 13 residues. Germline V gene data show CDR1 as SGHTS and CDR2 as YDEGEE. CDR3 region: CASSYLMNTEAFF. CDR3 DNA: TGTGCCAGCAGCTACCTGATGAACACTGAAGCTTTCTTT.

This rearrangement joins TRBV27 to TRBJ2-5; D call uncertain. V was shortened by 5 bases and J by 4 bases, with 14 bases between the two germline ends. Germline CDR1 is MNHEY and CDR2 is SMNVEV (reference sequence). The length of the CDR3 is 14 residues. CDR3 sequence (DNA): TGTGCCAGCAGTAGGATGGGTGGAGTAGAGACCCAGTACTTC. As protein: CASSRMGGVETQYF.

This chain links TRBV5-1 with TRBJ2-1; TRBD2 matches at 8 bases. The CDR3 is 16 amino acids. Losses at the gene ends were 4 bases for V and 6 bases for J; bases not matched to a gene: 12. The germline gives CDR1 SGHRS, CDR2 YFSETQ. DNA of the CDR3: TGCGCCAGCAGCGCCGCCGGGGGGGCCCCGTTCAATGAGCAGTTCTTC. Translation: CASSAAGGAPFNEQFF.

The rearrangement joins TRBV11-1 to TRBJ2-3; TRBD1 matches 11 bases. The CDR3 is made up of 16 amino acids. Germline lookup yields CDR1 SGHAT and CDR2 FQDESV (reference sequence). V shed 5 bases and J 5 bases; nucleotides not matched to a gene: 9. CDR3: CASSPWGQGDEDTQYF. DNA for the CDR3: TGTGCCAGCAGCCCATGGGGACAGGGGGATGAAGATACGCAGTATTTT.

This clone was counted only a few times. The V gene is TRBV5-1, the J gene TRBJ2-7; possibly TRBD1 for D (5 bases). The V gene's germline CDR1 is SGHRS and CDR2 YFSETQ. CDR3 length: 13 residues. The V and J ends lost 0 bases and 7 bases respectively, with 11 bases between them. The CDR3 loop reads CASSLVRGQEQYF. CDR3 DNA: TGCGCCAGCAGCTTGGTAAGGGGTCAAGAGCAGTACTTC.

In its sample, this clone was seen a few times. The gene calls are TRBV27 and TRBJ1-2; D is perhaps TRBD1 (6 bases). Trimming removed 2 bases from V and 8 bases from J, with 18 bases in between. Per germline, CDR1 MNHEY and CDR2 SMNVEV (reference sequence). The CDR3 is 15 amino acids. The CDR3 region is CASSLGAGEVGGYTF. CDR3 nucleotides: TGTGCCAGCAGTTTAGGGGCAGGGGAGGTGGGCGGCTACACCTTC.

V and J are TRBV6-6 and TRBJ1-5; the match to TRBD1 covers 8 bases. Losses at the gene ends were 5 bases for V and 4 bases for J; bases not matched to a gene: 4. Germline CDR1 reads MNHNY; CDR2 reads SVGAGI (reference sequence). This CDR3 contains 14 residues. This CDR3 reads CASSDRGKNQPQHF. DNA for the CDR3: TGTGCCAGCAGTGACAGGGGCAAGAATCAGCCCCAGCATTTT.

The chain employs TRBV25-1 and TRBJ1-4; no firm D call. The CDR3 is 15 residues long. The germline gives CDR1 MGHDK, CDR2 SYGVNS. V shed 1 base and J shed 5 bases, with 11 bases lying between them. The CDR3: CASSEFSGTNEKLFF. The CDR3 nucleotides are TGTGCCAGCAGTGAATTCTCCGGTACCAATGAAAAACTGTTTTTT.